This paragraph reports one T cell receptor (beta chain). In the source study's methods: Reference gene primer amplification in the assay estimated nucleated cell counts. Assay used: immunoSEQ multiplex PCR; TCRdb lists only in-frame clones, some missing. The V and J calls and clone size come from that table; D and trimming were worked out from the DNA. The sample lists some 450,000 clones; approximately 88% were seen once. This record belongs to a study of blood T cell repertoires in COVID-19. Patients at the Seattle site were enrolled during active infection and followed longitudinally. This CDR3 region has 15 residues. The V and J ends lost 4 bases and 2 bases, in that order; junction bases with no gene match: 7. Germline CDR1 reads MDHEN; CDR2 reads SYDVKM.

Input material: peripheral blood. The chain recombines TRBV28 with TRBJ2-7; 8 bases match TRBD2. The sequence came from a woman between 45 and 65 years old with COVID-19, enrolled during active disease. Here the CDR3 reads CASSSLAGIPYEQYF. DNA of the CDR3: TGTGCCAGCAGTTCATTAGCGGGGATTCCCTACGAGCAGTACTTC.